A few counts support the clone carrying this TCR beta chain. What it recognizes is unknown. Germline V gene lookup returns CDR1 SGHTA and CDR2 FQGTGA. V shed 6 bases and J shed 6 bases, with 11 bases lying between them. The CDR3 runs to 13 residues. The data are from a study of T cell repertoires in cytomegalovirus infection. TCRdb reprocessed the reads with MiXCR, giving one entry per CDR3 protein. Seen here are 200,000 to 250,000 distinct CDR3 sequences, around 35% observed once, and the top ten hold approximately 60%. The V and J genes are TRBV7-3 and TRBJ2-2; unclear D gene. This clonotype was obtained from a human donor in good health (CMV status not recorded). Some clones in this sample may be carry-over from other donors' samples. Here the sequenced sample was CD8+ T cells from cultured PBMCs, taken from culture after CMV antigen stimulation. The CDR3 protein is CASSPRSPGELFF. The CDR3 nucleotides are TGTGCCAGCAGTCCAAGAAGTCCCGGGGAGCTGTTTTTT.